This T cell receptor (beta chain) was profiled in a study of long-term antiretroviral therapy in people with HIV. Study conclusions and caveats: Repertoires looked antigen-experienced, with only a slight naive shift after ART.

From germline, CDR1 is SGHDT and CDR2 YYEEEE. This CDR3 region has 16 residues. The V and J ends lost 2 bases and 0 bases respectively, with 12 bases between them. On this clone: Its antigen remains unidentified.

The libraries were made with immunoSEQ v3.0 at survey level. The data were produced by immunoSEQ multiplex PCR, yet TCRdb's version contains in-frame clones alone and is incomplete. The sample lists about 18,000 clones, roughly 91% occurring once. This material consisted of unsorted PBMCs, taken 3 years after starting antiretroviral therapy. The genes are TRBV5-6 and TRBJ1-5; no reliable D call. The TCR was taken from a man aged 45-65 years with HIV. The CDR3 protein is CASSLAYPYSNQPQHF. CDR3 sequence (DNA): TGTGCCAGCAGCTTAGCATACCCCTATAGCAATCAGCCCCAGCATTTT.